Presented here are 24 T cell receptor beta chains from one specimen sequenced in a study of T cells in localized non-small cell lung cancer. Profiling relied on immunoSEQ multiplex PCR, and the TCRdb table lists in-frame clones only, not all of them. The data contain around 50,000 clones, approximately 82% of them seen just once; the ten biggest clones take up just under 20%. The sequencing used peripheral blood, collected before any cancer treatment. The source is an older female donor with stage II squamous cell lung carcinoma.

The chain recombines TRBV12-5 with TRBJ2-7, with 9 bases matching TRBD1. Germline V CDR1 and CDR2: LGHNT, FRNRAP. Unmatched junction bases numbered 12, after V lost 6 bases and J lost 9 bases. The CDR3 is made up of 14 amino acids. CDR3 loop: CASGFGPDRGGQYF. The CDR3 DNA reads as TGTGCTAGTGGGTTCGGACCGGACAGGGGAGGGCAGTACTTC. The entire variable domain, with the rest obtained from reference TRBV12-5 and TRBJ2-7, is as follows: DARVTQTPRHKVTEMGQEVTMRCQPILGHNTVFWYRQTMMQGLELLAYFRNRAPLDDSGMPKDRFSAEMPDATLATLKIQPSEPRDSAVYFCASGFGPDRGGQYFGPGTRLTVT.

The CDR3 sequence is CASSVSNQPQHF. The CDR3 DNA reads as TGTGCCAGCAGTGTTAGCAATCAGCCCCAGCATTTT. The V and J genes are TRBV28 and TRBJ1-5, with D unresolved. The CDR3 has 12 residues. CDR1 is MDHEN and CDR2 is SYDVKM in the germline V gene. V lost 5 bases, J lost 0 bases, and 2 bases lay in between.

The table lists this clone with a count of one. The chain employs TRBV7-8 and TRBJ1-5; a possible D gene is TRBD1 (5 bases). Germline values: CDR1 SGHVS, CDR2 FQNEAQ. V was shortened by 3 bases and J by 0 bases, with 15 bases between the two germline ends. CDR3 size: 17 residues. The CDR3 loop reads CASSFGQRFDSNQPQHF. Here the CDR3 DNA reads TGTGCCAGCAGCTTCGGACAACGATTCGATAGCAATCAGCCCCAGCATTTT.

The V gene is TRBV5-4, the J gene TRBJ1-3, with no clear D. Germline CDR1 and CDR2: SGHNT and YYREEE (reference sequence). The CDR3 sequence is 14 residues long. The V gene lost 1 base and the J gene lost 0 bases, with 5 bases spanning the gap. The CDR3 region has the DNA TGTGCCAGCAGCTTGTGGGACTCTGGAAACACCATATATTTT. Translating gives CASSLWDSGNTIYF.

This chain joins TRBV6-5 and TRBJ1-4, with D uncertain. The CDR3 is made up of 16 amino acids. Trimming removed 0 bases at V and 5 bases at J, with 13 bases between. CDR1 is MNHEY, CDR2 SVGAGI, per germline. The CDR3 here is CASSYSPAASNEKLFF. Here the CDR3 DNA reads TGTGCCAGCAGTTACTCTCCGGCAGCCTCAAATGAAAAACTGTTTTTT.

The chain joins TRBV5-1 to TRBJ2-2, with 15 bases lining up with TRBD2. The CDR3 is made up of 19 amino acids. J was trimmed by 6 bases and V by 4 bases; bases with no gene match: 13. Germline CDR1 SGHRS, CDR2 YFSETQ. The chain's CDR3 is CASSHGRTSGGAGAGELFF. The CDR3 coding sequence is TGCGCCAGCAGCCATGGCCGGACTAGCGGGGGGGCCGGAGCCGGGGAGCTGTTTTTT.

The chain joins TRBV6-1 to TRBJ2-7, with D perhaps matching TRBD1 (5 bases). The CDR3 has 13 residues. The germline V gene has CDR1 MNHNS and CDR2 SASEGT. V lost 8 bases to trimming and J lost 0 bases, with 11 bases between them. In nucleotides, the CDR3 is TGTGCCAGCGCTAGACAGACCTCCTACGAGCAGTACTTC. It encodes CASARQTSYEQYF.

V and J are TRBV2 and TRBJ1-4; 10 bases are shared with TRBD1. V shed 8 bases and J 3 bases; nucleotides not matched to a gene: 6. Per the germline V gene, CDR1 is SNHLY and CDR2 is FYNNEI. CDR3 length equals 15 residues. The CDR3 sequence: CASSRQGAPNEKLFF. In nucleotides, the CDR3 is TGTGCCAGCTCGAGACAGGGGGCGCCTAATGAAAAACTGTTTTTT.

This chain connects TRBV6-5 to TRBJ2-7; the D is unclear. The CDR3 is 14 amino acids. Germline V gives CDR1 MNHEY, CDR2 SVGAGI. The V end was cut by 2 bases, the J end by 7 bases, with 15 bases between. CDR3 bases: TGTGCCAGCAGTTACGGACCTTCGTCAGGAGAGCAGTACTTC. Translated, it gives CASSYGPSSGEQYF.

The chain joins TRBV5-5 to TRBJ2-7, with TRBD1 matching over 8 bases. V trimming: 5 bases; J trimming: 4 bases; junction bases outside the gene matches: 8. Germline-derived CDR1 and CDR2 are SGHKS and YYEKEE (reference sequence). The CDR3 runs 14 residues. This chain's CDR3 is CASSIRDRSYEQYF. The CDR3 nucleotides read TGTGCCAGCAGTATCCGGGACAGGTCTTACGAGCAGTACTTC.

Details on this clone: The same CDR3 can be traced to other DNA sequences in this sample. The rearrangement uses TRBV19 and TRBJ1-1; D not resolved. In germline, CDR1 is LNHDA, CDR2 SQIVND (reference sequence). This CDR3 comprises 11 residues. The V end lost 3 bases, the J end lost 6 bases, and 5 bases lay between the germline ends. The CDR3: CASSIQSEAFF. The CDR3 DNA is TGTGCCAGTAGTATTCAGTCTGAAGCTTTCTTT.

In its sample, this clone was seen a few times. The CDR3 nucleotides are TGTGCCAGTAGTACACAGGTGAACACTGAAGCTTTCTTT. It codes for CASSTQVNTEAFF. The rearrangement links TRBV19 to TRBJ1-1; weak D call: TRBD1 (5 bases). The V end lost 4 bases, the J end lost 0 bases, and 6 bases lay between the germline ends. CDR3 length: 13 amino acids. CDR1 and CDR2 from the germline V gene are LNHDA and SQIVND (reference sequence).

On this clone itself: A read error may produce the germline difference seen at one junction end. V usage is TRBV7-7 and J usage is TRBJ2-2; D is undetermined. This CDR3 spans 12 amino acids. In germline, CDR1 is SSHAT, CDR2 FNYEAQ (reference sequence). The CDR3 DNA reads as TGTGCTAGCAGCTTGGGGACCGGGGAGCTGTTTTTT. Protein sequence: CASSLGTGELFF.

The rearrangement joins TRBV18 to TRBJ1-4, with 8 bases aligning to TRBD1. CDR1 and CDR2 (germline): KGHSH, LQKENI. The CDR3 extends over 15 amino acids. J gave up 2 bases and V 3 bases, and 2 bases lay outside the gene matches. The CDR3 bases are TGTGCCAGCTCACCCCAGGGGGCCACTAATGAAAAACTGTTTTTT. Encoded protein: CASSPQGATNEKLFF.

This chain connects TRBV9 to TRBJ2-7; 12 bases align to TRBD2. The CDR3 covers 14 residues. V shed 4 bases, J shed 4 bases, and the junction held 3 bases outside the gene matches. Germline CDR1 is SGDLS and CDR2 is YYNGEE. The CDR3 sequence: CASSKTSGGYEQYF. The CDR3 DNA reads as TGTGCCAGCAGCAAGACTAGCGGGGGTTACGAGCAGTACTTC.

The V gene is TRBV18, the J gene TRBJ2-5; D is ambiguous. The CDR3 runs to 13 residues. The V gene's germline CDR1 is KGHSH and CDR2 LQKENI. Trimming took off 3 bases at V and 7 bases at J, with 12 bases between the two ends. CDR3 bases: TGTGCCAGCTCACCGGGGAATCCGGGGACCCAGTACTTC. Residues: CASSPGNPGTQYF. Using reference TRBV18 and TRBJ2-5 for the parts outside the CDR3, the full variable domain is NAGVMQNPRHLVRRRGQEARLRCSPMKGHSHVYWYRQLPEEGLKFMVYLQKENIIDESGMPKERFSAEFPKEGPSILRIQQVVRGDSAAYFCASSPGNPGTQYFGPGTRLLVL.

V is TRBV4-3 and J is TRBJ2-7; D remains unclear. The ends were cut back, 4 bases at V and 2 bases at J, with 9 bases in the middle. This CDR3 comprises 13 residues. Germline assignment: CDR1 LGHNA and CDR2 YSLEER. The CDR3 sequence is CASSPREAYEQYF. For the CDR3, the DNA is TGCGCCAGCAGCCCCCGTGAGGCCTACGAGCAGTACTTC.

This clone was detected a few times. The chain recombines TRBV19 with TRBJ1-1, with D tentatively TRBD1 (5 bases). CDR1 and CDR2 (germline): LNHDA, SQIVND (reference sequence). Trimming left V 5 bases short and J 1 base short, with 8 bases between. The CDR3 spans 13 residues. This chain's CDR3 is CASSFGQNTEAFF. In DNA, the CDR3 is TGTGCCAGTAGTTTTGGACAGAACACTGAAGCTTTCTTT.

The DNA for the CDR3 is TGTGCCAGCAGCTACAGGGGAGGTGTAACTGAAGCTTTCTTT. Amino acid sequence: CASSYRGGVTEAFF. This chain connects TRBV7-8 to TRBJ1-1, with TRBD1 matching 7 bases. V lost 4 bases and J lost 5; bases outside the gene matches: 7. Germline V CDR1 and CDR2: SGHVS, FQNEAQ. The length of the CDR3 is 14 residues.

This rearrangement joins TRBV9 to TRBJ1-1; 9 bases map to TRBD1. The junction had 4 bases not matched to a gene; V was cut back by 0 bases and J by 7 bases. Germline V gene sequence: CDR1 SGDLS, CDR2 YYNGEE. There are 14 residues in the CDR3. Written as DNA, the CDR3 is TGTGCCAGCAGCGTAGTTACAGGGGGCAGTGAAGCTTTCTTT. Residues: CASSVVTGGSEAFF.

The chain's CDR3 is CATPWRGAKNEQFF. The CDR3 region has the DNA TGTGCCACCCCATGGAGGGGCGCGAAAAATGAGCAGTTCTTC. This chain joins TRBV25-1 and TRBJ2-1; a possible D gene is TRBD2 (6 bases). Per the germline V gene, CDR1 is MGHDK and CDR2 is SYGVNS. Trimming removed 10 bases at V and 7 bases at J, with 20 bases between. The CDR3 is 14 residues long.

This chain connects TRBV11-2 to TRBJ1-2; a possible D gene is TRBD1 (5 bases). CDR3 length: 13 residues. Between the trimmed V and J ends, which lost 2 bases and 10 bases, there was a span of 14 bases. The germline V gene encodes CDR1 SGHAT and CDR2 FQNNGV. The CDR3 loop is CASSLQGRGYYTF. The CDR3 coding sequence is TGTGCCAGCAGCTTACAGGGACGGGGATACTACACCTTC.

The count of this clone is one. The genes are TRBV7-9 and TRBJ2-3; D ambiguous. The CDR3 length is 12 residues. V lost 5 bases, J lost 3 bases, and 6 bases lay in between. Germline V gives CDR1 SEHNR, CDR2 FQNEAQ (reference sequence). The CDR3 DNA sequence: TGTGCCAGCAGCAGGTCTACAGATACGCAGTATTTT. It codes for CASSRSTDTQYF.

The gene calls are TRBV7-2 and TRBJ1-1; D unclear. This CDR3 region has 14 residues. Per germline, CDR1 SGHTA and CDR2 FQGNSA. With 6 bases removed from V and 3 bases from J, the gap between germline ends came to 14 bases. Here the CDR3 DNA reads TGTGCCAGCAGTGGCCGGAGCAGGTACACTGAAGCTTTCTTT. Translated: CASSGRSRYTEAFF.